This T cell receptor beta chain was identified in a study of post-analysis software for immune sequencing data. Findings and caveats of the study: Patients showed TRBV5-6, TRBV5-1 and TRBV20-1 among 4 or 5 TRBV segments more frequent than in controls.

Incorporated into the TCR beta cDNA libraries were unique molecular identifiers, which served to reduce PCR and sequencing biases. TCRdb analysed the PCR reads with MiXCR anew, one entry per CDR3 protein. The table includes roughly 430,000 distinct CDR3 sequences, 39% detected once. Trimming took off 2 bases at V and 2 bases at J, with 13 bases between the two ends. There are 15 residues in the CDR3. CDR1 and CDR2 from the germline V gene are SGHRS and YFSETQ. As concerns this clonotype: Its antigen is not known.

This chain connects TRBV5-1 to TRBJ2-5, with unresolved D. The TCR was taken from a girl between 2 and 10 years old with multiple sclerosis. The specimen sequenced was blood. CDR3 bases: TGCGCCAGCAGCTTTGGGCGGTTTACTCAAGAGACCCAGTACTTC. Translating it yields CASSFGRFTQETQYF.